These T cell receptor beta chains were read from a single sample in a study of Ad26.COV2.S vaccination and SARS-CoV-2 variants. Some clones are missing from TCRdb's copy, which holds only in-frame ones; the method was immunoSEQ multiplex PCR. Among 300,000 to 500,000 clones, approximately 90% were seen once, and the ten largest hold approximately 3.7%. The specimen was peripheral blood, collected in a trial of Ad26.COV2.S vaccine versus placebo. The receptors were sampled from a person aged 18-60 years who received the Ad26.COV2.S COVID-19 vaccine or a placebo. Both conserved end residues are part of each CDR3. The D gene is left open where the match is weak. Where a row states a size, it is once, few, many or the class of an expanded clone; other rows omit it.

clone size	V gene	D gene	J gene	CDR3 DNA	CDR3 protein
.	TRBV19	.	TRBJ1-5	TGTGCCAGTAGATATGACTCGGGCAATCAGCCCCAGCATTTT	CASRYDSGNQPQHF
.	TRBV13	TRBD2	TRBJ2-3	TGTGCCAGCAGCTCAACCGGGACTAGCGGGGGGGCCCGAATGGATACGCAGTATTTT	CASSSTGTSGGARMDTQYF
.	TRBV5-1	.	TRBJ1-1	TGCGCCAGCAGCGCTTACAGGGAGGACACTGAAGCTTTCTTT	CASSAYREDTEAFF
.	TRBV29-1	TRBD1	TRBJ2-5	TGCAGCGTTTCCAGGGACAGGGGTTTTCGTGTAGAGACCCAGTACTTC	CSVSRDRGFRVETQYF
.	TRBV18	TRBD1	TRBJ1-6	TGTGCCAGCTCACCCGGGACAGAATCTTCACCCCTCCACTTT	CASSPGTESSPLHF
.	TRBV7-9	TRBD1	TRBJ1-2	TGTGCCAGCAGCTTAGAGGGTGACAGGGGGATTGGCTACACCTTC	CASSLEGDRGIGYTF
.	TRBV7-6	TRBD1	TRBJ1-1	TGTGCCAGCAGCCCACGGACAGGAGTGAACACTGAAGCTTTCTTT	CASSPRTGVNTEAFF
.	TRBV7-6	TRBD1	TRBJ2-3	TGTGCCAGCAGCTTAGATCGGGACAGAGCAGATACGCAGTATTTT	CASSLDRDRADTQYF
.	TRBV6-5	TRBD1	TRBJ1-5	TGTGCCAGCAGCCATGACAGGGGGCGGAATCAGCCCCAGCATTTT	CASSHDRGRNQPQHF
few	TRBV20-1	.	TRBJ2-7	TGCAGTGCCCGTGGAGGAATCGAGCAGTACTTC	CSARGGIEQYF
.	TRBV28	.	TRBJ1-5	TGTGCCAGCAGTTTATCCCGGGAAAGGGGCAATCAGCCCCAGCATTTT	CASSLSRERGNQPQHF
once	TRBV10-1	.	TRBJ2-7	TGCGCCAGCAGTGAGTCAGGCGTCAGAGGGGTCGAGCAGTACTTC	CASSESGVRGVEQYF
.	TRBV24-1	.	TRBJ1-1	TGTGCCACCAGTGATTCAGTTAAGGGCACTGAAGCTTTCTTT	CATSDSVKGTEAFF
.	TRBV3-1/TRBV3-2	.	TRBJ2-1	TGTGCCAGCAGCCAGGGCAGGGGATCCTACAATGAGCAGTTCTTC	CASSQGRGSYNEQFF
.	TRBV27	TRBD2	TRBJ2-2	TGTGCCAGCACTCTCGGGGGGGCCGTCGGGGAGCTGTTTTTT	CASTLGGAVGELFF
few	TRBV7-6	.	TRBJ2-7	TGTGCCAGCAGCTTAGGGGCTGGGGGGGCAGGCACATGGGAGGAGCAGTACTTC	CASSLGAGGAGTWEEQYF
.	TRBV7-7	.	TRBJ2-1	TGTGCTAGCAGCCCGCCGGGGCCCGGGGGTTACAATGAGCAGTTCTTC	CASSPPGPGGYNEQFF
.	TRBV5-8	.	TRBJ1-1	TGTGCCAGCAGCCTGAGGGGCGGTGACACTGAAGCTTTCTTT	CASSLRGGDTEAFF
.	TRBV5-1	TRBD1	TRBJ2-3	TGCGCCAGCAGCTTGGGGGACAGGGTAACAGATACGCAGTATTTT	CASSLGDRVTDTQYF
.	TRBV10-3	.	TRBJ1-1	TGTGCCATCAGTGACCCCGGGACAGAAGCTTTCTTT	CAISDPGTEAFF
.	TRBV6-2/TRBV6-3	TRBD2	TRBJ2-7	TGTGCCAGCAGTCGACTAGCGGGGAGCTCCTACGAGCAGTACTTC	CASSRLAGSSYEQYF
.	TRBV5-1	.	TRBJ1-2	TGCGCCAGCAGCTTGGTTCCGACAGATTATGGCTACACCTTC	CASSLVPTDYGYTF
few	TRBV5-1	TRBD1	TRBJ2-2	TGCGCCAGCAGCTTGGATGAACAGGGGCACGGGGAGCTGTTTTTT	CASSLDEQGHGELFF
.	TRBV11-2	.	TRBJ2-3	TGTGCCAGCTTCCCCTTGGGGGACATGGGGGCAAATACGCAGTATTTT	CASFPLGDMGANTQYF
.	TRBV29-1	TRBD1	TRBJ2-5	TGCAGCGGATCCTGGGACAGCCAAGAGACCCAGTACTTC	CSGSWDSQETQYF
once	TRBV7-9	TRBD1	TRBJ1-4	TGTGCCAGCAGCTTAGCCAGGGGGCTCGGTGAAAAACTGTTTTTT	CASSLARGLGEKLFF